This T cell receptor (beta chain) was retrieved from a study of T-cell reconstitution after alpha-beta-depleted transplantation in children. In germline, CDR1 is SGHRS, CDR2 YFSETQ. CDR3 length: 14 amino acids. V lost 4 bases and J 6 bases, leaving 14 bases between the germline ends. This sample's TCRbeta library carried unique molecular identifier barcodes. TCRdb ran MiXCR on the PCR reads and lists one entry per CDR3 protein. The sample holds about 900,000 distinct CDR3 sequences, around 30% seen once. Whole-study findings and limits: Several hundred graft clones that had expanded were reportedly the source of alpha-beta T cells about two months after transplant.

About this clonotype itself: Its target is not known.

This clonotype was obtained from a boy under three years old who had a stem cell transplant for SCID, so the T cells may come from the graft donor. The chain carries TRBV5-1 and TRBJ2-1; the D is unclear. Material: PBMCs, mostly from graft donor cells, obtained 360 days after TCRalphabeta/CD19-depleted stem cell transplant. CDR3 region: CASSRNGEPNEQFF. For the CDR3, the DNA is TGCGCCAGCAGCCGTAACGGCGAGCCCAATGAGCAGTTCTTC. Full variable domain (missing parts from reference TRBV5-1 and TRBJ2-1): KAGVTQTPRYLIKTRGQQVTLSCSPISGHRSVSWYQQTPGQGLQFLFEYFSETQRNKGNFPGRFSGRQFSNSRSEMNVSTLELGDSALYLCASSRNGEPNEQFFGPGTRLTVL.